These 24 T cell receptor beta chains were sequenced from one sample in a study of T cells in Graves' hyperthyroidism and ophthalmopathy. Authors of the study amplified TCR beta CDR3 regions from RNA transcripts. The TCR CDR3 first-round RT-PCR relied on the HTBI primer set. TCRdb called the multiplex PCR reads again in MiXCR, with one record for every CDR3 protein. Among 640,000 or so distinct CDR3 sequences, approximately 15% were seen once, and the ten largest hold roughly 7%. Specimen: blood. These receptors came from a woman between 18 and 29 years old with Graves' ophthalmopathy.

This clonotype was recorded a few times. The CDR3 DNA reads TGCGCCAGCAGCCAAGGGGGCCCAGGGGGGATTGGCTACACCTTC. This gives the protein CASSQGGPGGIGYTF. The chain uses TRBV4-1 and TRBJ1-2, with 7 bases lining up with TRBD1. V lost 1 base and J lost 7; bases outside the gene matches: 9. The CDR3 is 15 amino acids. Germline V CDR1 and CDR2: MGHRA, YSYEKL.

J is TRBJ2-7 and V is TRBV7-2; the match to TRBD2 covers 15 bases. J gave up 2 bases and V 2 bases, and 13 bases lay outside the gene matches. CDR1 is SGHTA, CDR2 FQGNSA, per germline. This CDR3 has 20 amino acids. CDR3: CASSLTWRGTSGGPAYEQYF. CDR3 sequence (DNA): TGTGCCAGCAGCTTAACCTGGCGAGGGACTAGCGGGGGGCCGGCCTACGAGCAGTACTTC.

This clonotype was detected a few times. The genes are TRBV6-2 or TRBV6-3 and TRBJ2-6; the D is unclear. The V end was cut by 0 bases, the J end by 7 bases, with 10 bases between. Germline values: CDR1 MNHEY, CDR2 SVGEGT. The CDR3 runs 15 residues. CDR3 bases: TGTGCCAGCAGTTACTCGATTAGAGGTGCCAACGTCCTGACTTTC. It encodes CASSYSIRGANVLTF.

The sample holds many counts of this clonotype. This chain links TRBV5-6 with TRBJ1-1; 7 bases map to TRBD1. CDR1 and CDR2 from the germline V gene are SGHDT and YYEEEE. Losses at the gene ends were 0 bases for V and 3 bases for J; bases not matched to a gene: 5. The CDR3 is made up of 15 amino acids. CDR3 sequence reads: CASSLVFQGDTEAFF. In DNA, the CDR3 is TGTGCCAGCAGCTTGGTGTTCCAGGGGGACACTGAAGCTTTCTTT.

This clonotype was seen a few times. The rearrangement joins TRBV5-1 to TRBJ2-2; no definite D call. CDR3 size: 14 residues. The germline V and J ends were trimmed by 1 base and 1 base, with 5 bases remaining between them. Germline CDR1 SGHRS, CDR2 YFSETQ. DNA for the CDR3: TGCGCCAGCAGCTTGCCCCAGAACACCGGGGAGCTGTTTTTT. Its protein product is CASSLPQNTGELFF.

This clonotype showed up many times. V usage is TRBV7-9 and J usage is TRBJ2-7; TRBD2 might be the D (5 bases). V gave up 2 bases and J gave up 2 bases, with 13 bases separating them. The germline V gene has CDR1 SEHNR and CDR2 FQNEAQ (reference sequence). This CDR3 is built from 15 residues. The DNA of the CDR3 is TGTGCCAGCAGCTTATTGGGAGAGGTAACCTACGAGCAGTACTTC. It translates to CASSLLGEVTYEQYF.

V gene TRBV7-9 combines with J gene TRBJ2-7, with TRBD1 as a possible D gene (5 bases). CDR1 and CDR2 from the germline V gene are SEHNR and FQNEAQ (reference sequence). This CDR3 is built from 15 residues. The ends were cut back, 5 bases at V and 2 bases at J, with 16 bases in the middle. CDR3 loop: CASSPRTGAPYEQYF. Here the CDR3 DNA reads TGTGCCAGCAGCCCGAGAACAGGAGCCCCCTACGAGCAGTACTTC.

DNA of the CDR3: TGTGCCAGCAGTTGGGGGGGGTCCAACTACGAGCAGTACTTC. The encoded protein is CASSWGGSNYEQYF. V gene TRBV6-5 combines with J gene TRBJ2-7, with TRBD2 matching 7 bases. The CDR3 loop spans 14 amino acids. With 4 bases clipped from V and 3 bases from J, the junction kept 6 bases outside the gene matches. Germline V gene lookup returns CDR1 MNHEY and CDR2 SVGAGI.

Turning to this clonotype: A much larger clone differs by one base, so this may be a read error. The chain employs TRBV12-3 or TRBV12-4 and TRBJ1-1; no reliable D call. This CDR3 is 12 amino acids long. CDR3 residues: CASRLDRDEAFF. CDR3 sequence (DNA): TGTGCCAGCAGGTTAGATCGGGATGAAGCTTTCTTT.

Comments on this clonotype: A much larger clone lies a single base off, so this may be a read error. Here the CDR3 omits its conserved ending phenylalanine or tryptophan, so a read error is the likely source. The chain links TRBV7-9 to TRBJ2-1; 15 bases are a match to TRBD2. Germline lookup yields CDR1 SEHNR and CDR2 FQNEAQ (reference sequence). The CDR3 loop spans 20 amino acids. Trimming at V came to 4 bases and at J to 2 bases, leaving 12 bases not matched to a gene. CDR3 protein: CASSWTSGRARFGTYNEQFL. The CDR3 coding sequence is TGTGCCAGCAGCTGGACTAGCGGGAGGGCCCGGTTCGGAACCTACAATGAGCAGTTCCTC.

This clonotype has ten or more counts. V and J are TRBV7-8 and TRBJ2-3; 7 positions match TRBD2. The CDR3 runs 15 residues. V was clipped by 5 bases and J by 7 bases; unmatched bases: 12. Germline V gene data show CDR1 as SGHVS and CDR2 as FQNEAQ. CDR3 protein: CASSPGRRELYTQYF. The CDR3 region has the DNA TGTGCCAGCAGCCCCGGGCGGCGGGAGCTGTATACGCAGTATTTT. Looking up the rest from reference TRBV7-8 and TRBJ2-3 gives the full variable domain: GAGVSQSPRYKVAKRGQDVALRCDPISGHVSLFWYQQALGQGPEFLTYFQNEAQLDKSGLPSDRFFAERPEGSVSTLKIQRTQQEDSAVYLCASSPGRRELYTQYFGPGTRLTVL.

This clonotype was recorded at least ten times. The V and J genes are TRBV28 and TRBJ1-5; D unresolved. This CDR3 is built from 14 residues. The V end lost 2 bases, the J end lost 2 bases, and 7 bases lay between the germline ends. Per the germline V gene, CDR1 is MDHEN and CDR2 is SYDVKM. In DNA, the CDR3 is TGTGCCAGCAGTTTAGGCTTCGGCAATCAGCCCCAGCATTTT. It is translated as CASSLGFGNQPQHF. Drawing the rest from reference TRBV28 and TRBJ1-5, the complete variable domain is DVKVTQSSRYLVKRTGEKVFLECVQDMDHENMFWYRQDPGLGLRLIYFSYDVKMKEKGDIPEGYSVSREKKERFSLILESASTNQTSMYLCASSLGFGNQPQHFGDGTRLSIL.

There are many counts of this clonotype. The chain couples TRBV29-1 to TRBJ2-7, with D unclear. V was clipped by 4 bases and J by 0 bases, with 13 bases between them. In germline, CDR1 is SQVTM, CDR2 ANQGSEA. This CDR3 has 14 residues. The CDR3 here is CSVVLRNPSYEQYF. CDR3 DNA: TGCAGCGTTGTCCTCAGAAACCCCTCCTACGAGCAGTACTTC.

The chain is built from TRBV9 and TRBJ2-3, with D maybe TRBD2 (7 bases). V was cut by 0 bases and J by 3 bases, with 14 bases left in between. The CDR3 totals 16 residues. The germline V gene has CDR1 SGDLS and CDR2 YYNGEE. The CDR3 bases are TGTGCCAGCAGCGTAGGGGGGGGGCGCCTAACAGATACGCAGTATTTT. This sequence encodes CASSVGGGRLTDTQYF. Filled out from reference TRBV9 and TRBJ2-3, the complete variable domain reads DSGVTQTPKHLITATGQRVTLRCSPRSGDLSVYWYQQSLDQGLQFLIQYYNGEERAKGNILERFSAQQFPDLHSELNLSSLELGDSALYFCASSVGGGRLTDTQYFGPGTRLTVL.

The sample holds many counts of this clonotype. The chain recombines TRBV30 with TRBJ1-1; 8 bases align to TRBD1. J lost 3 bases, V lost 5 bases, and 5 bases had no gene match. Germline-derived CDR1 and CDR2 are GTSNPN and SVGIG (reference sequence). The CDR3 totals 13 residues. The CDR3 sequence: CAWATGDYTEAFF. The CDR3 nucleotides are TGTGCCTGGGCGACAGGGGATTACACTGAAGCTTTCTTT. Full variable domain (rest looked up from reference TRBV30 and TRBJ1-1): SQTIHQWPATLVQPVGSPLSLECTVEGTSNPNLYWYRQAAGRGLQLLFYSVGIGQISSEVPQNLSASRPQDRQFILSSKKLLLSDSGFYLCAWATGDYTEAFFGQGTRLTVV.

This clonotype was counted at least ten times. The rearrangement joins TRBV6-5 to TRBJ2-2; 9 nucleotides agree with TRBD1. CDR3 length: 18 amino acids. Germline lookup yields CDR1 MNHEY and CDR2 SVGAGI. The junction had 10 bases not matched to a gene; V was cut back by 2 bases and J by 3 bases. CDR3 nucleotide sequence: TGTGCCAGCAGTTACGACGCCCCGGGACAGGGCTACACCGGGGAGCTGTTTTTT. This encodes CASSYDAPGQGYTGELFF.

As to this clonotype: A much larger clone is a single base away; this may be a read error. This likely comes from a read error, as the CDR3 has no conserved phenylalanine or tryptophan at its end. The rearrangement uses TRBV6-9 and TRBJ2-5; D is possibly TRBD2 (5 bases). Between the trimmed V and J ends, which lost 4 bases and 0 bases, there was a span of 6 bases. Germline lookup yields CDR1 MNHGY and CDR2 SVAAGI. The CDR3 runs 13 residues. Here the CDR3 DNA reads TGTGCCAGCAGTTCGGACTACCAAGAGACCCAGTACCTC. This codes for CASSSDYQETQYL.

The V call is TRBV7-9, the J call TRBJ2-2, with D perhaps TRBD2 (6 bases). CDR3 size: 15 residues. V was shortened by 6 bases and J by 2 bases, with 13 bases between the two germline ends. CDR1 SEHNR and CDR2 FQNEAQ come from the germline V gene (reference sequence). CDR3 sequence reads: CASSLGDFNTGELFF. The CDR3 DNA reads as TGTGCCAGCAGTTTGGGGGACTTTAACACCGGGGAGCTGTTTTTT. Together with reference TRBV7-9 and TRBJ2-2, the CDR3 gives the full variable domain: DTGVSQNPRHKITKRGQNVTFRCDPISEHNRLYWYRQTLGQGPEFLTYFQNEAQLEKSRLLSDRFSAERPKGSFSTLEIQRTEQGDSAMYLCASSLGDFNTGELFFGEGSRLTVL.

This clonotype was recorded many times. The rearrangement joins TRBV11-1 to TRBJ1-3, with a weak D call TRBD1 (6 bases). V was clipped by 7 bases and J by 0 bases, with 22 bases between them. The CDR3 length is 18 residues. Germline V gene lookup returns CDR1 SGHAT and CDR2 FQDESV (reference sequence). CDR3 in DNA: TGTGCCAGCACCGACTCGGACAGTGGGAAGAACTCTGGAAACACCATATATTTT. Translation: CASTDSDSGKNSGNTIYF.

This clonotype was counted between two and nine times. The rearrangement joins TRBV9 to TRBJ1-1; D gene unclear. There are 15 residues in the CDR3. CDR1 SGDLS and CDR2 YYNGEE come from the germline V gene. V shed 5 bases and J shed 3 bases, with 17 bases lying between them. In nucleotides, the CDR3 is TGTGCCAGCAGTGAAGGGTGGGAGAGGGACACTGAAGCTTTCTTT. This gives the protein CASSEGWERDTEAFF.

The rearrangement joins TRBV7-2 to TRBJ1-2, with 8 positions matching TRBD1. The V segment lost 7 bases and the J segment 4 bases; nucleotides outside the gene matches: 14. The length of the CDR3 is 16 residues. Germline lookup yields CDR1 SGHTA and CDR2 FQGNSA. The CDR3 here is CASTASGQGAGYGYTF. The CDR3 coding sequence is TGTGCCAGCACCGCGTCGGGCCAGGGGGCGGGCTATGGCTACACCTTC.

The chain links TRBV7-9 to TRBJ1-4, with D perhaps TRBD1 (5 bases). Germline loops: CDR1 SEHNR, CDR2 FQNEAQ (reference sequence). The CDR3 consists of 16 residues. Trimming left V 5 bases short and J 0 bases short, with 13 bases between. CDR3 nucleotides: TGTGCCAGCAGCATTCCTAAGGGGCCAACTAATGAAAAACTGTTTTTT. Translating it yields CASSIPKGPTNEKLFF.

The chain has TRBV7-2 and TRBJ2-1; TRBD2 agrees at 15 bases. This CDR3 has 17 amino acids. Unmatched junction bases numbered 10, after V lost 5 bases and J lost 8 bases. Germline V gene data show CDR1 as SGHTA and CDR2 as FQGNSA. The CDR3 DNA follows: TGTGCCAGCAGCCCTGGACTAGCGGGAGGGCCGGGGGATGAGCAGTTCTTC. Encoded protein: CASSPGLAGGPGDEQFF.

This clonotype was recorded many times. CDR3 residues: CATPGQGYTGELFF. The CDR3 DNA is TGTGCCACCCCTGGACAGGGGTACACCGGGGAGCTGTTTTTT. The chain couples TRBV11-2 to TRBJ2-2; 9 positions agree with TRBD1. After removal of 10 bases from V and 3 bases from J, the junction contained 6 bases not matched to a gene. Per the germline V gene, CDR1 is SGHAT and CDR2 is FQNNGV. The CDR3 spans 14 residues.